The source of this T cell receptor (beta chain) is a study of regulatory T cells in long-lasting Graves disease. Construction of TCR beta libraries relied on iRepertoire HTBI primers and on Arm-PCR targeting CDR3 regions. TCRdb fed the multiplex PCR reads into MiXCR, producing one record per CDR3 protein. The sample records a few hundred thousand distinct CDR3 sequences, less than 30% being singletons. At least ten counts were recorded for this clonotype. As to time point: persistent/refractory GD, antithyroid drugs over 5 years with positive TRAb. PBMCs provided the RNA from which the TCR library was made. The sequence was collected from a woman between 40 and 55 years old with Graves disease. Sequences were derived from peripheral blood mononuclear cells (PBMCs), sampled when the disease was refractory, from a patient treated with antithyroid drugs.

CDR3 region: CASSPRTSATNEKLFF. The CDR3 nucleotides are TGCGCCAGCAGCCCGAGGACCTCTGCAACTAATGAAAAACTGTTTTTT. V is TRBV5-1 and J is TRBJ1-4; unclear D gene. There are 16 residues in the CDR3. Trimming left V 4 bases short and J 0 bases short, with 13 bases between. The germline gives CDR1 SGHRS, CDR2 YFSETQ.